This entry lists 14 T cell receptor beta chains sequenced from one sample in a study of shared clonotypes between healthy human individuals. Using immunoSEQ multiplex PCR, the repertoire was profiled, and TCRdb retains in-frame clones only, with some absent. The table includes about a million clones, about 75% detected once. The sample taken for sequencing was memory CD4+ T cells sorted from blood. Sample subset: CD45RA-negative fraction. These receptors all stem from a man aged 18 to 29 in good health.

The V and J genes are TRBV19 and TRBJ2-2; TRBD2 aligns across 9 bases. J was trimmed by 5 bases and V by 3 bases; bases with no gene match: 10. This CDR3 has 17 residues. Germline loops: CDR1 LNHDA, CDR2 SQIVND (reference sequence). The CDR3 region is CASSIGLAGRGTGELFF. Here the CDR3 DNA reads TGTGCCAGTAGTATCGGTCTAGCGGGAAGAGGGACCGGGGAGCTGTTTTTT.

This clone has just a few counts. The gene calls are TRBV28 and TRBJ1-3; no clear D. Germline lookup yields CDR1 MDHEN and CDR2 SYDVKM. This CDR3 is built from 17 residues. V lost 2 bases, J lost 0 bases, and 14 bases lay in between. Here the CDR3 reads CASSLPGGDYSGNTIYF. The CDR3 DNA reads TGTGCCAGCAGTTTACCCGGCGGCGATTACTCTGGAAACACCATATATTTT.

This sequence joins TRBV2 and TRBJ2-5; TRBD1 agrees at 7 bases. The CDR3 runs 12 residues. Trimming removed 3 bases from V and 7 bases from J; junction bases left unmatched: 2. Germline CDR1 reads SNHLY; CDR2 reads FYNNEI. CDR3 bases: TGTGCCAGCAGTGACGACAGGGCGACCCAGTACTTC. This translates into CASSDDRATQYF.

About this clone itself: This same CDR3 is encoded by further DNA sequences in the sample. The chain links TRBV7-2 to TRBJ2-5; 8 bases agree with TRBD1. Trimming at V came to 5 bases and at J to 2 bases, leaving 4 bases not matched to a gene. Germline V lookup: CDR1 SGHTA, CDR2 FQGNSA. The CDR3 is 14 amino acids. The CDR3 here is CASSRRTGQETQYF. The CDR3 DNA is TGTGCCAGCAGCCGACGGACAGGGCAAGAGACCCAGTACTTC.

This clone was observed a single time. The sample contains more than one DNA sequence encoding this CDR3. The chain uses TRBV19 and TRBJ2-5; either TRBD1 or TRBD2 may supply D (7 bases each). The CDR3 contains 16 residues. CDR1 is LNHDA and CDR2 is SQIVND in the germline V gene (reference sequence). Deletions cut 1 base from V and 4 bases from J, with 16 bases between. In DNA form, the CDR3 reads TGTGCCAGTAGTATAGGTTCAGGGGGGGGAACAGAGACCCAGTACTTC. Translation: CASSIGSGGGTETQYF.

The CDR3 loop reads CASSSPLLNSQFF. The CDR3 DNA follows: TGTGCCAGCAGTTCGCCACTCCTAAACTCCCAGTTCTTC. The J gene is TRBJ2-1, the V gene TRBV6-6; D gene ambiguous. The CDR3 spans 13 residues. The V and J ends lost 4 bases and 13 bases respectively, with 17 bases between them. CDR1 is MNHNY and CDR2 is SVGAGI in the germline V gene (reference sequence).

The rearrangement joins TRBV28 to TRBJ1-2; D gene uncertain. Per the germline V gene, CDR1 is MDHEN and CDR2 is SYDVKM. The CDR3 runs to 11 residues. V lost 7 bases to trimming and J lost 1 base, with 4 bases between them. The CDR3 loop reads CASTGNYGYTF. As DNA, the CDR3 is TGTGCCAGCACCGGTAACTATGGCTACACCTTC.

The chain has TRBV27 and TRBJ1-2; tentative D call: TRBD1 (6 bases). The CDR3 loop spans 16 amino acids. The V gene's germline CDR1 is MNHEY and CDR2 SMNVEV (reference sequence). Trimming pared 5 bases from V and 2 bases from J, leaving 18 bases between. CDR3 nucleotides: TGTGCCAGCAGTCGAAACCGACAGGATGCGAACTATGGCTACACCTTC. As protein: CASSRNRQDANYGYTF.

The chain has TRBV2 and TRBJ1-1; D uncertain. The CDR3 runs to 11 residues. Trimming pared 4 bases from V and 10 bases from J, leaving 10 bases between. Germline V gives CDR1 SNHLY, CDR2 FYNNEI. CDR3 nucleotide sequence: TGTGCCAGCAGTGGGCGATCGACAGCTTTCTTT. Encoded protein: CASSGRSTAFF.

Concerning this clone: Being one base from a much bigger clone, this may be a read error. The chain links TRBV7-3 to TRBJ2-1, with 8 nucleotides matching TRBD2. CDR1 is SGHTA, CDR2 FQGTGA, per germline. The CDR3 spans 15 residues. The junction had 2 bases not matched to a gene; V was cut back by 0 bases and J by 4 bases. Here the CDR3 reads CASSLTSGDYNEQFF. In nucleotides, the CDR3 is TGTGCCAGCAGCTTAACTAGCGGGGATTACAATGAGCAGTTCTTC.

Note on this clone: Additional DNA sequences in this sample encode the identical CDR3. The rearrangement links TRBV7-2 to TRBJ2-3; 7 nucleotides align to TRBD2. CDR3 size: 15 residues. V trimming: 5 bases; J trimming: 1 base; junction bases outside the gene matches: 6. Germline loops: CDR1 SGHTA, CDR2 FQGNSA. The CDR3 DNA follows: TGTGCCAGCAGCCCGACTAGCCGGGGCACAGATACGCAGTATTTT. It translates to CASSPTSRGTDTQYF.

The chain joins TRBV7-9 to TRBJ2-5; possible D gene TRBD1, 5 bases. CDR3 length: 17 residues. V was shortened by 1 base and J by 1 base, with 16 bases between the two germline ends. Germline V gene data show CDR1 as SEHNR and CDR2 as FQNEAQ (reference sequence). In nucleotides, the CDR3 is TGTGCCAGCAGCTTAGTCCCCCACAGGTCGGGCCAAGAGACCCAGTACTTC. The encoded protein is CASSLVPHRSGQETQYF.

The CDR3 reads CASSLPGQRAETQYF. In DNA, the CDR3 is TGTGCCAGCAGTTTACCGGGACAGAGGGCGGAGACCCAGTACTTC. V and J are TRBV5-4 and TRBJ2-5, with 7 nucleotides matching TRBD1. The CDR3 is 15 residues long. The V segment lost 5 bases and the J segment 5 bases; nucleotides outside the gene matches: 12. Germline loops: CDR1 SGHNT, CDR2 YYREEE (reference sequence).

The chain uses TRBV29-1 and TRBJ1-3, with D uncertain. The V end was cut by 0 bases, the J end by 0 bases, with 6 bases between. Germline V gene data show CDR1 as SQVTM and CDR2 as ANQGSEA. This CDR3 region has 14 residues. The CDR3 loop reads CSVEDHFSGNTIYF. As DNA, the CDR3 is TGCAGCGTTGAAGATCATTTCTCTGGAAACACCATATATTTT.